These 8 T cell receptor beta chains came from one sample sequenced in a study of post-analysis software for immune sequencing data. Study-wide results and limits: About 5 TRBV segments occurring more often in patients than controls included TRBV5-6, TRBV5-1 and TRBV20-1.

Unique molecular identifiers had been added to the TCR beta cDNA libraries. TCRdb redid the calling of the PCR reads with MiXCR, one entry per CDR3 protein. The table records some 240,000 distinct CDR3 sequences, 35% to 40% of them present only once. Their cognate antigens are unknown. The sample comprised blood. These receptors came from a girl aged 5-17 years with multiple sclerosis.

In this sample, this clonotype turned up many times. This rearrangement joins TRBV9 to TRBJ2-3; 7 positions agree with TRBD2. CDR3 length: 14 residues. The V segment lost 0 bases and the J segment 6 bases; nucleotides outside the gene matches: 4. CDR1 is SGDLS and CDR2 is YYNGEE in the germline V gene. The CDR3 nucleotides read TGTGCCAGCAGCGTAGTGGGAGGGCCGGATACGCAGTATTTT. Encoded protein: CASSVVGGPDTQYF.

This clonotype was recorded a few times. The chain uses TRBV19 and TRBJ2-1, with TRBD1 matching 9 bases. There are 15 residues in the CDR3. V shed 5 bases, J shed 8 bases, and the junction held 10 bases outside the gene matches. Germline CDR1 is LNHDA and CDR2 is SQIVND (reference sequence). The CDR3 region is CASSVTRDRAHEQFF. CDR3 sequence (DNA): TGTGCCAGTAGTGTAACCCGGGACAGGGCCCATGAGCAGTTCTTC.

This clonotype has at least ten counts. The chain links TRBV5-5 to TRBJ1-6; 8 bases map to TRBD1. The germline CDR1 and CDR2 sequences are SGHKS and YYEKEE (reference sequence). After removal of 1 base from V and 11 bases from J, the junction contained 2 bases not matched to a gene. The CDR3 extends over 13 amino acids. The CDR3 region has the DNA TGTGCCAGCAGCTTGACAGGGGGGGCACCCCTCCACTTT. This gives the protein CASSLTGGAPLHF.

The sample holds many counts of this clonotype. CDR3 in amino acids: CASTLGPYQPQHF. The CDR3 DNA reads as TGTGCCAGCACCTTGGGCCCGTATCAGCCCCAGCATTTT. The rearrangement uses TRBV12-3 or TRBV12-4 and TRBJ1-5; D is ambiguous. V lost 7 bases to trimming and J lost 5 bases, with 12 bases between them. The CDR3 spans 13 residues.

This clonotype has a handful of counts. Just one base apart from a much larger clone, this may be a read error. The rearrangement links TRBV24-1 to TRBJ2-7; maybe TRBD2 (5 bases). The ends were cut back, 1 base at V and 7 bases at J, with 19 bases in the middle. The CDR3 consists of 16 residues. Germline V gene lookup returns CDR1 KGHDR and CDR2 SFDVKD. In DNA, the CDR3 is TGTGCCACCAGTGATTTAGGAGACACCGCTAGCAATGAGCAGTACTTC. As protein: CATSDLGDTASNEQYF.

The chain combines TRBV7-2 with TRBJ1-6; no definite D call. Trimming stripped 5 bases from V and 7 bases from J, with 15 bases between. CDR1 is SGHTA and CDR2 is FQGNSA in the germline V gene. The CDR3 consists of 15 residues. The DNA for the CDR3 is TGTGCCAGCAGCCAAGGAATGGGTCGAAATTCACCCCTCCACTTT. Amino acids: CASSQGMGRNSPLHF. Variable domain in full (rest from reference TRBV7-2 and TRBJ1-6): GAGVSQSPSNKVTEKGKDVELRCDPISGHTALYWYRQSLGQGLEFLIYFQGNSAPDKSGLPSDRFSAERTGGSVSTLTIQRTQQEDSAVYLCASSQGMGRNSPLHFGNGTRLTVT.

This clonotype showed up many times. The chain carries TRBV5-1 and TRBJ1-2; 9 nucleotides agree with TRBD1. Germline V gene sequence: CDR1 SGHRS, CDR2 YFSETQ. The CDR3 spans 13 residues. V trimming: 2 bases; J trimming: 8 bases; junction bases outside the gene matches: 4. CDR3 DNA sequence: TGCGCCAGCAGCTTCGGGACAGGGAACGGCTACACCTTC. This codes for CASSFGTGNGYTF. The full variable domain, completed using reference TRBV5-1 and TRBJ1-2, is KAGVTQTPRYLIKTRGQQVTLSCSPISGHRSVSWYQQTPGQGLQFLFEYFSETQRNKGNFPGRFSGRQFSNSRSEMNVSTLELGDSALYLCASSFGTGNGYTFGSGTRLTVV.

Only a few counts were recorded for this clonotype. V is TRBV4-1 and J is TRBJ1-2; D is undetermined. This CDR3 spans 14 amino acids. CDR1 is MGHRA and CDR2 is YSYEKL in the germline V gene. Trimming removed 6 bases at V and 0 bases at J, with 11 bases between. The CDR3: CASSWAESNYGYTF. The CDR3 DNA reads as TGCGCCAGCAGTTGGGCAGAATCTAACTATGGCTACACCTTC.